The next 24 T cell receptor beta chains were all read from a single sample in a study of identical twins (dated by TCRdb to 2016 to 2018). Library construction relied on 5' RACE. These reads were obtained on an Illumina HiSeq 2000. TCRdb reprocessed the public reads (quality trimming at Q25 with fastp, clone calling with MiXCR) and kept in-frame beta chains. CDR3 protein sequences are deduplicated, and each keeps its most common genes and DNA. A total of approximately 150,000 distinct CDR3 sequences appear in this sample, around 3.5% of them only once. The ten biggest clones cover more than 7% of the sample. The specimen was memory T cells sorted from blood. This sample's cell subset or site label indicates: CD45RO+ enriched T cells. The receptor set was obtained from a man between 18 and 35 years old in good health.

This clonotype was seen ten or more times. This sequence joins TRBV20-1 and TRBJ2-7; tentatively, D is TRBD2 (6 bases). V was clipped by 3 bases and J by 2 bases, with 14 bases between them. Germline V gives CDR1 DFQATT, CDR2 SNEGSKA (reference sequence). The CDR3 runs to 14 residues. In DNA form, the CDR3 reads TGCAGTGCTAGGTTAGCGGATTCCCCCTACGAGCAGTACTTC. This gives the protein CSARLADSPYEQYF.

This clonotype has a count of ten or more. CDR3: CASSISGASDTQYF. CDR3 DNA sequence: TGCGCCAGCAGCATTTCGGGGGCCTCAGATACGCAGTATTTT. The V and J genes are TRBV5-1 and TRBJ2-3, with D perhaps given as TRBD1 or TRBD2 (6 bases each). Germline assignment: CDR1 SGHRS and CDR2 YFSETQ. The V and J ends lost 4 bases and 4 bases respectively, with 13 bases between them. The CDR3 extends over 14 amino acids.

Ten or more counts support this clonotype. The chain has TRBV20-1 and TRBJ1-1, with 10 positions matching TRBD1. The CDR3 extends over 14 amino acids. With 2 bases clipped from V and 5 bases from J, the junction kept 5 bases outside the gene matches. CDR1 DFQATT and CDR2 SNEGSKA come from the germline V gene (reference sequence). The CDR3 reads CSARPGTGVTEAFF. The CDR3 DNA sequence: TGCAGTGCTAGACCCGGGACAGGGGTTACTGAAGCTTTCTTT.

This clonotype has at least ten counts. This chain links TRBV20-1 with TRBJ1-1; no reliable D call. Germline CDR1 reads DFQATT; CDR2 reads SNEGSKA (reference sequence). With 0 bases removed from V and 1 base from J, the gap between germline ends came to 12 bases. This CDR3 is 15 amino acids long. CDR3 in DNA: TGCAGTGCTAGAGATGTTAGGAGCAAGAACACTGAAGCTTTCTTT. This codes for CSARDVRSKNTEAFF.

This clonotype was counted ten times or more. The V gene is TRBV20-1, the J gene TRBJ2-1; 11 bases align to TRBD2. Germline V gene data show CDR1 as DFQATT and CDR2 as SNEGSKA (reference sequence). The CDR3 contains 14 residues. Unmatched junction bases numbered 5, after V lost 6 bases and J lost 4 bases. The CDR3 coding sequence is TGCAGTGCCCCCGGGACTAGCGGTTACAATGAGCAGTTCTTC. The encoded protein is CSAPGTSGYNEQFF.

Many counts were recorded for this clonotype. The chain combines TRBV5-1 with TRBJ2-1; TRBD2 aligns across 14 bases. Germline V lookup: CDR1 SGHRS, CDR2 YFSETQ. CDR3 length: 16 amino acids. The trim removed 6 bases at V and 9 bases at J, leaving 11 bases unmatched. The CDR3 DNA reads as TGCGCCAGCACCTCGGGGGGACTAGCGGGAGTGGGTGAGCAGTTCTTC. Protein sequence: CASTSGGLAGVGEQFF.

CDR3 DNA: TGTGCCAGCAGCTCCCCCCCCCTAGCCACCGAGCAGTTCTTC. Translation gives CASSSPPLATEQFF. The genes are TRBV7-2 and TRBJ2-1; D is perhaps TRBD2 (5 bases). Per the germline V gene, CDR1 is SGHTA and CDR2 is FQGNSA. This CDR3 is built from 14 residues. Trimming removed 4 bases from V and 10 bases from J, with 17 bases in between.

This chain connects TRBV14 to TRBJ1-2; D uncertain. The V gene's germline CDR1 is SGHDN and CDR2 FVKESK. The V and J ends lost 0 bases and 3 bases respectively, with 14 bases between them. The CDR3 has 16 residues. The CDR3 DNA reads TGTGCCAGCAGCCAAGAGGATGGGCCAGCGTACTATGGCTACACCTTC. Encoded protein: CASSQEDGPAYYGYTF.

The rearrangement joins TRBV15 to TRBJ2-7; tentatively, D is TRBD1 (5 bases). CDR3 length: 18 amino acids. Germline V gene sequence: CDR1 LNHNV, CDR2 YYDKDF (reference sequence). V was clipped by 0 bases and J by 3 bases, with 21 bases between them. For the CDR3, the DNA is TGTGCCACCAGCAGAGATATAGGCTTGGGCGCAGGGAACTACGAGCAGTACTTC. Protein product: CATSRDIGLGAGNYEQYF.

This clonotype occurred many times. The chain has TRBV10-1 and TRBJ2-1, with TRBD1 matching over 7 bases. The CDR3 length is 13 residues. Unmatched junction bases numbered 6, after V lost 6 bases and J lost 7 bases. CDR1 is WNHNN and CDR2 is SYGVQD in the germline V gene (reference sequence). The DNA of the CDR3 is TGCGCCAGCAGGAGGACAGGAGAGAATGAGCAGTTCTTC. It is translated as CASRRTGENEQFF.

This clonotype was seen many times. In DNA, the CDR3 is TGTGCCAGCAGGCCTGGACGCAGCTCCTACAATGAGCAGTTCTTC. As protein: CASRPGRSSYNEQFF. The gene calls are TRBV12-3 or TRBV12-4 and TRBJ2-1; D call uncertain. This CDR3 is 15 amino acids long. V was trimmed by 6 bases and J by 0 bases, leaving 12 bases between them.

This clonotype was counted at least ten times. The chain's CDR3 is CASSSGQGNYGYTF. As DNA, the CDR3 is TGTGCCAGTAGCAGCGGACAGGGGAACTATGGCTACACCTTC. The chain joins TRBV19 to TRBJ1-2, with 9 bases matching TRBD1. V gave up 6 bases and J gave up 2 bases; unmatched junction bases: 4. Germline values: CDR1 LNHDA, CDR2 SQIVND (reference sequence). The CDR3 has 14 residues.

In its sample, this clonotype was seen many times. J is TRBJ2-1 and V is TRBV3-1, with TRBD2 identical over 10 bases. Germline V gene data show CDR1 as LGHDT and CDR2 as YNNKEL (reference sequence). CDR3 size: 14 residues. Losses at the gene ends were 4 bases for V and 7 bases for J; bases not matched to a gene: 4. The CDR3 sequence: CASSPSGSGNEQFF. The CDR3 DNA reads as TGTGCCAGCAGCCCTAGCGGGAGCGGGAATGAGCAGTTCTTC.

The sample holds many counts of this clonotype. The J gene is TRBJ2-1, the V gene TRBV6-2 or TRBV6-3; 8 bases align to TRBD2. The CDR3 covers 22 residues. Germline values: CDR1 MNHEY, CDR2 SVGEGT. With V trimmed by 0 bases and J by 1 base, 20 bases remained unmatched. CDR3 in amino acids: CASSYSGVASGLSGDSYNEQFF. The CDR3 DNA is TGTGCCAGCAGTTACTCGGGGGTGGCTAGCGGGCTGAGTGGGGATTCCTACAATGAGCAGTTCTTC.

This clonotype was detected a few times. At one end, the junction sequence differs from germline, possibly due to a read error. The chain employs TRBV7-9 and TRBJ1-2; no firm D call. The CDR3 has 13 residues. Germline CDR1 SEHNR, CDR2 FQNEAQ (reference sequence). CDR3 coding DNA: TGTGCCAGCACCCCGGACCCTTACTATGGCTACAACTTC. Amino acid sequence: CASTPDPYYGYNF.

CDR3 loop: CASSPPGLAGLNEQFF. The CDR3 DNA reads as TGTGCCAGCAGTCCACCGGGACTAGCGGGTTTAAACGAGCAGTTCTTC. This sequence joins TRBV6-1 and TRBJ2-1; 12 bases agree with TRBD2. The CDR3 spans 16 residues. V shed 5 bases and J 10 bases; nucleotides not matched to a gene: 12. Germline CDR1 and CDR2: MNHNS and SASEGT.

There are many counts of this clonotype. The chain couples TRBV5-1 to TRBJ2-3; 7 bases fit TRBD2. CDR3 length equals 16 residues. The germline V gene encodes CDR1 SGHRS and CDR2 YFSETQ. Trimming removed 3 bases from V and 0 bases from J; junction bases left unmatched: 7. CDR3 bases: TGCGCCAGCAGCTCCCCAGCGGGACTTAGCACAGATACGCAGTATTTT. Protein: CASSSPAGLSTDTQYF.

This clonotype appeared many times. The chain is built from TRBV7-2 and TRBJ1-1; D is ambiguous. V lost 0 bases, J lost 0 bases, and 8 bases lay in between. The CDR3 loop spans 15 amino acids. Per the germline V gene, CDR1 is SGHTA and CDR2 is FQGNSA. In DNA form, the CDR3 reads TGTGCCAGCAGCTTAGCGGGCAGGATGAACACTGAAGCTTTCTTT. Translating gives CASSLAGRMNTEAFF.

This clonotype has at least ten counts. V and J are TRBV5-1 and TRBJ1-1; no firm D call. V lost 2 bases to trimming and J lost 4 bases, with 15 bases between them. The CDR3 extends over 15 amino acids. Germline lookup yields CDR1 SGHRS and CDR2 YFSETQ. The CDR3 region has the DNA TGCGCCAGCAGCTTAATAGGCGACTTTGCCACTGAAGCTTTCTTT. This encodes CASSLIGDFATEAFF.

This clonotype was found many times. This chain uses TRBV20-1 with TRBJ1-5; D gene unclear. V was cut by 4 bases and J by 4 bases, with 17 bases left in between. CDR1 is DFQATT, CDR2 SNEGSKA, per germline (reference sequence). There are 15 residues in the CDR3. In DNA, the CDR3 is TGCAGTGCTACCCCGGGCAGCCGTTCTAATCAGCCCCAGCATTTT. It codes for CSATPGSRSNQPQHF.

Ten or more counts support this clonotype. In nucleotides, the CDR3 is TGCGCCAGCCGCCGGGGGGGGGATAGGACTGAAGCTTTCTTT. Its protein is CASRRGGDRTEAFF. The chain couples TRBV5-1 to TRBJ1-1; the D gene is possibly TRBD1 (5 bases). This CDR3 spans 14 amino acids. CDR1 and CDR2 from the germline V gene are SGHRS and YFSETQ. Trimming cost V 7 bases and J 5 bases, with 18 bases left between them. The full variable domain, with the rest looked up from reference TRBV5-1 and TRBJ1-1, is KAGVTQTPRYLIKTRGQQVTLSCSPISGHRSVSWYQQTPGQGLQFLFEYFSETQRNKGNFPGRFSGRQFSNSRSEMNVSTLELGDSALYLCASRRGGDRTEAFFGQGTRLTVV.

This clonotype occurred many times. The chain joins TRBV9 to TRBJ2-1, with D unclear. The CDR3 sequence is 13 residues long. V was trimmed by 0 bases and J by 9 bases, leaving 10 bases between them. From germline, CDR1 is SGDLS and CDR2 YYNGEE. In DNA, the CDR3 is TGTGCCAGCAGCGTAGATAATAGGGTTGAGCAGTTCTTC. It codes for CASSVDNRVEQFF.

This clonotype was counted ten times or more. The chain combines TRBV20-1 with TRBJ2-1; TRBD2 agrees at 9 bases. Germline trimming cut 3 bases from V and 9 bases from J; bases unmatched to any gene: 6. The CDR3 runs to 13 residues. Germline CDR1 reads DFQATT; CDR2 reads SNEGSKA (reference sequence). The CDR3, as DNA: TGCAGTGCTAGTAGCCTAGCGGGAATTGAGCAGTTCTTC. As protein: CSASSLAGIEQFF.

Ten or more counts support this clonotype. This rearrangement joins TRBV7-2 to TRBJ2-5, with 8 nucleotides matching TRBD2. Germline CDR1 is SGHTA and CDR2 is FQGNSA. The CDR3 extends over 17 amino acids. The V segment lost 5 bases and the J segment 1 base; nucleotides outside the gene matches: 12. The CDR3 sequence is CASSLRGTSGSQETQYF. Written as DNA, the CDR3 is TGTGCCAGCAGCCTTAGGGGCACTAGCGGAAGCCAAGAGACCCAGTACTTC.